This T cell receptor beta chain was profiled in a study of CD4 and CD8 cells across lung adenocarcinoma regions. Localized lung adenocarcinoma, a non-small cell lung cancer, affected the donors. A single record per CDR3 protein comes from TCRdb applying MiXCR to the PCR reads. This table holds about 16,000 distinct CDR3 sequences, roughly half found once. Germline CDR1 is MDHEN and CDR2 is SYDVKM. The length of the CDR3 is 13 residues. This receptor was identified in a female donor with lung adenocarcinoma. The CD4 and CD8 labels of this study may be unreliable. V and J are TRBV28 and TRBJ2-1; D ambiguous. The end of the DNA is better explained by TRBJ2-7, so the J call may be wrong. The material sequenced was CD8+ T cells from the center of a lung tumor. The CDR3 spells CASSNSAFYEQYF. The DNA of the CDR3 is TGTGCCAGCAGTAACTCAGCCTTCTACGAGCAGTACTTC.